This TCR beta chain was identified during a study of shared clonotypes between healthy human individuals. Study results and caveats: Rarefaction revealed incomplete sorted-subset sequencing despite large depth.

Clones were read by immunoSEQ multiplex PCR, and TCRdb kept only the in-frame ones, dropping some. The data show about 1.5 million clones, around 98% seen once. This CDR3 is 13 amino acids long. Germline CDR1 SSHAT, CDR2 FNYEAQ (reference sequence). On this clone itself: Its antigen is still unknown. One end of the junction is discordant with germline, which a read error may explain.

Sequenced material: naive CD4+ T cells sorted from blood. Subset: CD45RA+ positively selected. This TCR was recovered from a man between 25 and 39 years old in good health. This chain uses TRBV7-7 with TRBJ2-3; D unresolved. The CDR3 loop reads CASSIGGTDTQYF. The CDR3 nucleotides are TGTGCTAGCAGCATTGGGGGCACAGATACGCAGTATTTT. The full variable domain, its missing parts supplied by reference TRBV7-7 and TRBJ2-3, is GAGVSQSPRYKVTKRGQDVTLRCDPISSHATLYWYQQALGQGPEFLTYFNYEAQPDKSGLPSDRFSAERPEGSISTLTIQRTEQRDSAMYRCASSIGGTDTQYFGPGTRLTVL.